This TCR beta chain stems from a study of CD4 and CD8 cells across lung adenocarcinoma regions. TCRdb reprocessed the PCR reads with MiXCR, giving one entry per CDR3 protein. The sample holds 7,500 to 8,500 distinct CDR3 sequences, 35% to 45% seen once. The CDR3 totals 14 residues. Germline V gives CDR1 MNHNS, CDR2 SASEGT. Unmatched junction bases numbered 4, after V lost 4 bases and J lost 4 bases. The patients had localized lung adenocarcinoma, a non-small cell subtype. The specimen was CD4+ T cells from the margin of a lung tumor. The source of this sequence is a male donor with lung adenocarcinoma. The CD4 and CD8 labels of this study may be unreliable. The V call is TRBV6-1, the J call TRBJ2-5; 9 bases align to TRBD1. The CDR3 DNA is TGTGCCAGCAGTGGGGACAGGGTCACAGAGACCCAGTACTTC. Translation: CASSGDRVTETQYF.